The 12 T cell receptor beta chains below were found in one sample sequenced in a study of blood T cell repertoires in COVID-19. Sequencing was performed with immunoSEQ multiplex PCR; in TCRdb, only in-frame clones are kept and a portion is missing. The sample includes some 190,000 clones, roughly 81% of them seen just once. Sequencing was done on a sample of peripheral blood. These receptors all come from a woman aged 40 to 50 with COVID-19, enrolled during active disease.

This chain uses TRBV6-5 with TRBJ1-1; TRBD1 matches 7 bases. Germline CDR1 and CDR2: MNHEY and SVGAGI. The junction had 1 base not matched to a gene; V was cut back by 6 bases and J by 0 bases. The CDR3 is 13 amino acids. The CDR3 is CASRTGMNTEAFF. CDR3 sequence (DNA): TGTGCCAGCAGGACAGGGATGAACACTGAAGCTTTCTTT.

This clone occurred once. This chain links TRBV12-3 or TRBV12-4 with TRBJ1-2, with 8 bases identical to TRBD1. The CDR3 runs to 13 residues. The junction had 8 bases not matched to a gene; V was cut back by 6 bases and J by 8 bases. CDR3 nucleotides: TGTGCCAGCAGCCGAACAGGGGGACAGGGCTACACCTTC. Its protein is CASSRTGGQGYTF.

The chain is built from TRBV19 and TRBJ1-6, with 8 bases aligning to TRBD1. CDR3 length equals 17 residues. V gave up 6 bases and J gave up 1 base; unmatched junction bases: 8. Per the germline V gene, CDR1 is LNHDA and CDR2 is SQIVND (reference sequence). CDR3 DNA: TGTGCCAGTAGATTGGGGCAGGGGGCATCCTATAATTCACCCCTCCACTTT. It translates to CASRLGQGASYNSPLHF. Full variable domain (missing parts from reference TRBV19 and TRBJ1-6): DGGITQSPKYLFRKEGQNVTLSCEQNLNHDAMYWYRQDPGQGLRLIYYSQIVNDFQKGDIAEGYSVSREKKESFPLTVTSAQKNPTAFYLCASRLGQGASYNSPLHFGNGTRLTVT.

The chain couples TRBV2 to TRBJ2-7; no clear D. V was pared by 3 bases and J by 3 bases, with 3 bases between. The CDR3 is 11 amino acids. Germline-derived CDR1 and CDR2 are SNHLY and FYNNEI. CDR3 residues: CASSDIYEQYF. CDR3 sequence (DNA): TGTGCCAGCAGTGATATCTACGAGCAGTACTTC. The variable domain in full, completed from reference TRBV2 and TRBJ2-7, reads EPEVTQTPSHQVTQMGQEVILRCVPISNHLYFYWYRQILGQKVEFLVSFYNNEISEKSEIFDDQFSVERPDGSNFTLKIRSTKLEDSAMYFCASSDIYEQYFGPGTRLTVT.

This chain links TRBV19 with TRBJ1-5; D is ambiguous. This CDR3 is built from 14 residues. V lost 10 bases to trimming and J lost 4 bases, with 17 bases between them. Germline loops: CDR1 LNHDA, CDR2 SQIVND (reference sequence). The CDR3 DNA is TGTGCCACTTTCGCCGGGAGACTAAATCAGCCCCAGCATTTT. Translated: CATFAGRLNQPQHF.

The V call is TRBV28, the J call TRBJ2-2, with a tentative D call TRBD2 (6 bases). The germline gives CDR1 MDHEN, CDR2 SYDVKM. Trimming took 4 bases from V and 0 from J, leaving 9 bases between them. There are 15 residues in the CDR3. CDR3 DNA sequence: TGTGCCAGCAGTTATGGCGGGGCGAACACCGGGGAGCTGTTTTTT. Protein product: CASSYGGANTGELFF.

This clone has just a few counts. This rearrangement joins TRBV5-1 to TRBJ2-7, with a tentative D call TRBD2 (6 bases). Germline V gene lookup returns CDR1 SGHRS and CDR2 YFSETQ. V shed 0 bases and J shed 6 bases, with 16 bases lying between them. The CDR3 is 15 amino acids. The CDR3 loop is CASSLAWAAAGEQYF. CDR3 DNA sequence: TGCGCCAGCAGCTTGGCCTGGGCGGCAGCGGGCGAGCAGTACTTC.

There are a few counts of this clone. V usage is TRBV9 and J usage is TRBJ1-6; 9 nucleotides match TRBD1. CDR3 length equals 16 residues. V was pared by 0 bases and J by 9 bases, with 7 bases of the junction left unmatched. The germline gives CDR1 SGDLS, CDR2 YYNGEE. CDR3 sequence (DNA): TGTGCCAGCAGCGTAGGGGGGACAGGGTTTAGTTCACCCCTCCACTTT. It codes for CASSVGGTGFSSPLHF.

The rearrangement links TRBV10-3 to TRBJ2-3, with TRBD2 identical over 9 bases. Trimming at V came to 3 bases and at J to 6 bases, leaving 7 bases not matched to a gene. This CDR3 has 15 residues. In germline, CDR1 is ENHRY, CDR2 SYGVKD. Here the CDR3 reads CAISEGGGAGDTQYF. CDR3 DNA sequence: TGTGCCATCAGTGAAGGCGGGGGGGCCGGCGATACGCAGTATTTT.

The V call is TRBV9, the J call TRBJ2-2, with 9 bases identical to TRBD2. Germline CDR1 SGDLS, CDR2 YYNGEE. Trimming took 0 bases from V and 5 from J; bases not matched to a gene: 5. This CDR3 has 16 residues. The CDR3 region has the DNA TGTGCCAGCAGCGTAGCGCTAGCGGGGAAAACCGGGGAGCTGTTTTTT. Translating gives CASSVALAGKTGELFF.

This clone was observed many times. The chain is built from TRBV7-8 and TRBJ1-1, with a tentative D call TRBD1 (6 bases). The V gene lost 5 bases and the J gene lost 0 bases, with 25 bases spanning the gap. Germline V CDR1 and CDR2: SGHVS, FQNEAQ. The CDR3 sequence is 19 residues long. As DNA, the CDR3 is TGTGCCAGCAGCCGATTCTCGCCGTACCACAGGGAAATGAACACTGAAGCTTTCTTT. This codes for CASSRFSPYHREMNTEAFF.

The rearrangement uses TRBV20-1 and TRBJ2-5; unclear D gene. V was clipped by 7 bases and J by 2 bases, with 8 bases between them. Per the germline V gene, CDR1 is DFQATT and CDR2 is SNEGSKA (reference sequence). The CDR3 is 11 residues long. In DNA, the CDR3 is TGCAGTGGTTGGCGGCAAGAGACCCAGTACTTC. Translation gives CSGWRQETQYF.